Following are 6 T cell receptor beta chains from one sample sequenced in a study of T cells in Graves' hyperthyroidism and ophthalmopathy. Researchers amplified the TCR beta CDR3 regions from RNA transcripts. Using the HTBI primer set, a first-round RT-PCR was run on the TCR CDR3. TCRdb ran MiXCR on the multiplex PCR reads and lists one entry per CDR3 protein. The sample has 250,000 to 400,000 distinct CDR3 sequences; roughly an eighth are singletons. Sequencing was done on a sample of blood. All receptors come from a woman aged 40 to 49 with Graves' ophthalmopathy.

This clonotype has a handful of counts. The J gene is TRBJ2-5, the V gene TRBV19; TRBD1 matches 7 bases. The CDR3 covers 13 residues. Germline lookup yields CDR1 LNHDA and CDR2 SQIVND (reference sequence). With V trimmed by 7 bases and J by 1 base, 3 bases remained unmatched. The CDR3 DNA reads TGTGCCAGTAACAGGGGCAGCCAAGAGACCCAGTACTTC. Translated: CASNRGSQETQYF.

This clonotype was found many times. The rearrangement links TRBV20-1 to TRBJ2-7; D is unresolved. The germline V and J ends were trimmed by 3 bases and 0 bases, with 6 bases remaining between them. There are 12 residues in the CDR3. Germline CDR1 and CDR2: DFQATT and SNEGSKA (reference sequence). The CDR3 region is CSASASSYEQYF. In DNA, the CDR3 is TGCAGTGCTAGCGCGAGCTCCTACGAGCAGTACTTC.

This chain joins TRBV9 and TRBJ2-2; 7 bases fit TRBD2. Unmatched junction bases numbered 2, after V lost 0 bases and J lost 6 bases. The germline V gene encodes CDR1 SGDLS and CDR2 YYNGEE. The CDR3 loop spans 14 amino acids. CDR3 protein: CASSVAGGAGELFF. Written as DNA, the CDR3 is TGTGCCAGCAGCGTAGCGGGGGGAGCCGGGGAGCTGTTTTTT.

This clonotype came up many times. The CDR3 DNA reads TGTGCCATCATTAATGACAGAACCAACTATGGCTACACCTTC. Amino acids: CAIINDRTNYGYTF. The rearrangement joins TRBV10-3 to TRBJ1-2; D is perhaps TRBD1 (5 bases). The ends were cut back, 7 bases at V and 2 bases at J, with 14 bases in the middle. Germline CDR1 reads ENHRY; CDR2 reads SYGVKD. The CDR3 sequence is 14 residues long.

This clonotype was counted many times. The chain has TRBV12-3 or TRBV12-4 and TRBJ2-7, with a possible D match to TRBD1 (6 bases). CDR3 size: 16 residues. V lost 7 bases to trimming and J lost 2 bases, with 21 bases between them. CDR3 coding DNA: TGTGCCAGCATGTTGGGGGCCTGGGATCTTGCCTACGAGCAGTACTTC. This sequence encodes CASMLGAWDLAYEQYF.

This clonotype was found a few times. The gene calls are TRBV20-1 and TRBJ2-7, with TRBD2 matching 8 bases. The CDR3 covers 14 residues. Germline values: CDR1 DFQATT, CDR2 SNEGSKA (reference sequence). The V segment lost 5 bases and the J segment 6 bases; nucleotides outside the gene matches: 12. The CDR3 DNA reads as TGCAGTGCTCTTAGACTAGCGAGTCCGGGCGAGCAGTACTTC. Amino acids: CSALRLASPGEQYF.